This TCR beta chain came from a study of blood T cell repertoires in COVID-19. About the research overall: Sites in the United States, Italy and Spain provided acute and convalescent COVID-19 samples. PBMCs, B-cell-depleted T cells, or T cells were the source of the cDNA or gDNA that made up the material.

This clone was seen only once. This CDR3 is 16 amino acids long. Study processing details: From reference gene primer amplification, estimates of nucleated cell counts were derived. The data were produced by immunoSEQ multiplex PCR, yet TCRdb's version contains in-frame clones alone and is incomplete. V, J and clone size are taken as reported in that table, and D and trimming were inferred from the DNA itself. The sample has around 300,000 clones; about nine tenths are singletons. This receptor was identified in a woman aged 40-49 years who had recovered from COVID-19. The chain links TRBV21-1 to TRBJ2-1; the table's TRBD2 call for D was not verified on the DNA. TRBV21-1 is an annotated pseudogene. The specimen was peripheral blood. The CDR3 DNA sequence: TGTGCCAGCAGCAAAGGCCAGCGGACCTCCTACAATGAGCAGTTCTTC. Translating it yields CASSKGQRTSYNEQFF.